Shown below are 18 T cell receptor beta chains from a single sample sequenced in a study of blood T cell repertoires in COVID-19. Libraries were prepared by immunoSEQ multiplex PCR; TCRdb keeps only in-frame clonotypes and omits some of them. The table lists about 200,000 clones, 70% to 90% of them singletons. Sequencing was performed on peripheral blood. Receptors were obtained from a man between 60 and 75 years old with acute or convalescent COVID-19.

J is TRBJ1-1 and V is TRBV2; TRBD1 matches at 9 bases. The germline CDR1 and CDR2 sequences are SNHLY and FYNNEI. V gave up 6 bases and J gave up 4 bases; unmatched junction bases: 6. CDR3 length equals 14 residues. DNA of the CDR3: TGTGCCAGCAGGGTACAGGGGGCTGTCACTGAAGCTTTCTTT. Translating it yields CASRVQGAVTEAFF.

As regards this clone: The sample contains more than one DNA sequence encoding this CDR3. The chain joins TRBV9 to TRBJ2-7, with 7 positions matching TRBD2. This CDR3 is 14 amino acids long. Trimming took 0 bases from V and 6 from J; bases not matched to a gene: 6. The germline V gene encodes CDR1 SGDLS and CDR2 YYNGEE. Here the CDR3 DNA reads TGTGCCAGCAGCGTAGTTGGGGAGGGTCCCGAGCAGTACTTC. Translating it yields CASSVVGEGPEQYF.

This clone was seen once. The V gene is TRBV3-1 (or the pseudogene TRBV3-2), the J gene TRBJ2-5; tentative D call: TRBD1 (6 bases). This CDR3 has 14 amino acids. The germline V and J ends were trimmed by 1 base and 3 bases, with 9 bases remaining between them. Per germline, CDR1 LGHDT and CDR2 YNNKEL (reference sequence). CDR3 residues: CASSQAPGEETQYF. DNA of the CDR3: TGTGCCAGCAGCCAAGCCCCAGGGGAAGAGACCCAGTACTTC.

This chain joins TRBV24-1 and TRBJ2-2; 9 bases match TRBD2. Trimming took 6 bases from V and 8 from J; bases not matched to a gene: 6. CDR3 length equals 14 residues. From germline, CDR1 is KGHDR and CDR2 SFDVKD. CDR3 bases: TGTGCCACCAGTCCTAGCGGGATCGCGGGGGAGCTGTTTTTT. Translated: CATSPSGIAGELFF.

This clone was counted between two and nine times. The J gene is TRBJ2-1, the V gene TRBV5-1; 8 bases line up with TRBD1. Germline V lookup: CDR1 SGHRS, CDR2 YFSETQ. The CDR3 spans 16 residues. J lost 4 bases, V lost 4 bases, and 10 bases had no gene match. CDR3 DNA sequence: TGCGCCAGCAGCCCAGGGACAGGCCCCCGGTACAATGAGCAGTTCTTC. It codes for CASSPGTGPRYNEQFF.

To note about this clone: The sample contains more than one DNA sequence encoding this CDR3. This chain uses TRBV6-7 with TRBJ1-1; tentatively, D is TRBD1 (5 bases). TRBV6-7 is reported as an ORF; its role is uncertain. V was shortened by 0 bases and J by 5 bases, with 19 bases between the two germline ends. This CDR3 has 17 amino acids. The CDR3 sequence is CASSYSSSGFVRTEAFF. Written as DNA, the CDR3 is TGTGCCAGCAGTTACTCCTCGTCAGGGTTTGTAAGGACTGAAGCTTTCTTT.

The chain combines TRBV11-2 with TRBJ2-7, with 7 bases lining up with TRBD1. Germline assignment: CDR1 SGHAT and CDR2 FQNNGV. V shed 1 base, J shed 3 bases, and the junction held 3 bases outside the gene matches. This CDR3 contains 14 residues. This CDR3 reads CASSLADRVYEQYF. Here the CDR3 DNA reads TGTGCCAGCAGCTTAGCTGACAGGGTCTACGAGCAGTACTTC. Full variable domain (missing parts from reference TRBV11-2 and TRBJ2-7): EAGVAQSPRYKIIEKRQSVAFWCNPISGHATLYWYQQILGQGPKLLIQFQNNGVVDDSQLPKDRFSAERLKGVDSTLKIQPAKLEDSAVYLCASSLADRVYEQYFGPGTRLTVT.

This chain uses TRBV6-5 with TRBJ2-1; 13 bases fit TRBD2. The germline V gene has CDR1 MNHEY and CDR2 SVGAGI. There are 15 residues in the CDR3. Trimming removed 6 bases from V and 7 bases from J; junction bases left unmatched: 6. This CDR3 reads CASRRGLAGANEQFF. The CDR3 bases are TGTGCCAGCAGACGTGGACTAGCGGGAGCAAATGAGCAGTTCTTC.

The chain employs TRBV5-4 and TRBJ2-4; no firm D call. The CDR3 loop spans 14 amino acids. Germline CDR1 SGHNT, CDR2 YYREEE (reference sequence). V shed 9 bases and J shed 2 bases, with 15 bases lying between them. As DNA, the CDR3 is TGTGCCACCAAGCTTTGGGCGTCCAAAAACATTCAGTACTTC. As protein: CATKLWASKNIQYF.

The chain recombines TRBV30 with TRBJ1-6; TRBD1 agrees at 7 bases. This CDR3 has 16 residues. V dropped 3 bases and J dropped 0; count of bases not matched to a gene: 5. Germline values: CDR1 GTSNPN, CDR2 SVGIG (reference sequence). The CDR3 DNA reads TGTGCCTGGAGAAAGACAGGGAGCTCCTATAATTCACCCCTCCACTTT. It yields the protein CAWRKTGSSYNSPLHF.

This chain uses TRBV2 with TRBJ2-7; D is perhaps TRBD2 (6 bases). CDR1 SNHLY and CDR2 FYNNEI come from the germline V gene. The CDR3 covers 14 residues. Trimming removed 7 bases from V and 2 bases from J, with 15 bases in between. The CDR3 DNA reads TGTGCCAGCAACCGGGACTCGAGTACCTACGAGCAGTACTTC. Translating gives CASNRDSSTYEQYF.

V gene TRBV19 combines with J gene TRBJ2-3, with D possibly TRBD1 on 6 matching bases. This CDR3 comprises 14 residues. The ends were cut back, 9 bases at V and 5 bases at J, with 18 bases in the middle. Germline CDR1 is LNHDA and CDR2 is SQIVND (reference sequence). The CDR3: CASQRGGLLDTQYF. The CDR3 DNA reads TGTGCCAGCCAGCGAGGGGGTCTGTTAGATACGCAGTATTTT.

The chain employs TRBV6-6 and TRBJ2-3, with 12 bases matching TRBD2. The ends lost 2 bases at V and 4 bases at J; junction bases unmatched: 4. The CDR3 sequence is 16 residues long. Germline V gene lookup returns CDR1 MNHNY and CDR2 SVGAGI (reference sequence). CDR3 region: CASSYGTSGLPDTQYF. Written as DNA, the CDR3 is TGTGCCAGCAGTTACGGGACTAGCGGGCTACCAGATACGCAGTATTTT.

The chain is built from TRBV6-5 and TRBJ1-5, with 8 bases aligning to TRBD1. The J segment lost 7 bases and the V segment lost 8 bases, leaving 7 bases of the junction unmatched. Germline CDR1 MNHEY, CDR2 SVGAGI. This CDR3 region has 13 residues. The CDR3 loop reads CASSNSGGQPQHF. CDR3 nucleotides: TGTGCCAGCTCAAATTCAGGGGGCCAGCCCCAGCATTTT.

The rearrangement uses TRBV14 and TRBJ1-6, with D perhaps matching TRBD1 (6 bases). The germline V gene encodes CDR1 SGHDN and CDR2 FVKESK. V lost 1 base to trimming and J lost 10 bases, with 14 bases between them. This CDR3 comprises 15 residues. In DNA, the CDR3 is TGTGCCAGCAGCCAAGTTGGGGGCAGGTACTCACCCCTCCACTTT. Its translation: CASSQVGGRYSPLHF. Full variable domain (outside the CDR3, taken from reference TRBV14 and TRBJ1-6): EAGVTQFPSHSVIEKGQTVTLRCDPISGHDNLYWYRRVMGKEIKFLLHFVKESKQDESGMPNNRFLAERTGGTYSTLKVQPAELEDSGVYFCASSQVGGRYSPLHFGNGTRLTVT.

This chain joins TRBV5-1 and TRBJ2-2; the D gene is possibly TRBD1 (7 bases). Trimming cost V 4 bases and J 5 bases, with 18 bases left between them. The CDR3 sequence is 16 residues long. Germline CDR1 SGHRS, CDR2 YFSETQ. The CDR3, as DNA: TGCGCCAGCAGCACCAACCGACAGGGAGGAACCGGGGAGCTGTTTTTT. This gives the protein CASSTNRQGGTGELFF.

The V call is TRBV5-1, the J call TRBJ2-1; D possibly corresponds to TRBD2 (6 bases). Trimming took 0 bases from V and 5 from J, leaving 12 bases between them. From germline, CDR1 is SGHRS and CDR2 YFSETQ. The CDR3 consists of 15 residues. The CDR3: CASSLAPGLHNEQFF. The DNA of the CDR3 is TGCGCCAGCAGCTTGGCCCCGGGACTCCACAATGAGCAGTTCTTC. The full variable domain, completed using reference TRBV5-1 and TRBJ2-1, is KAGVTQTPRYLIKTRGQQVTLSCSPISGHRSVSWYQQTPGQGLQFLFEYFSETQRNKGNFPGRFSGRQFSNSRSEMNVSTLELGDSALYLCASSLAPGLHNEQFFGPGTRLTVL.

This chain uses TRBV9 with TRBJ1-1; perhaps TRBD1 as D (6 bases). The V and J ends lost 4 bases and 0 bases respectively, with 13 bases between them. The CDR3 consists of 15 residues. Looked up from germline, CDR1 is SGDLS and CDR2 is YYNGEE. The CDR3 DNA reads TGTGCCAGCAGCCCGGTACAGGGACTGAACACTGAAGCTTTCTTT. Encoded protein: CASSPVQGLNTEAFF.